This is a list of T cell receptor beta chains from one sample in a study of T cell changes during pregnancy in multiple sclerosis. Sequencing was performed with immunoSEQ multiplex PCR; in TCRdb, only in-frame clones are kept and a portion is missing. The data hold around 64,000 clones, with 93% observed a single time. The sequencing here drew on CD8+ T cells from peripheral blood mononuclear cells, taken in the third trimester of pregnancy. The receptors derive from a female donor with multiple sclerosis, enrolled in a pregnancy study. The CDR3 runs from the conserved cysteine through the conserved F or W. D genes are given only for firm matches. Some rows have no size entry. The others give once, few or many, or a class for an expanded clone.

j_call clone_size v_call d_call cdr3_aa cdr3_nt
TRBJ1-3 NA TRBV5-5 TRBD1 CASSWTGPGNTIYF TGTGCCAGCAGCTGGACAGGGCCTGGAAACACCATATATTTT
TRBJ2-2 once TRBV25-1 TRBD1 CASSEFRAGGTGELFF TGTGCCAGCAGTGAATTTAGGGCAGGGGGCACCGGGGAGCTGTTTTTT
TRBJ2-1 NA TRBV19 NA CASSMGAGSYNEQFF TGTGCCAGTAGTATGGGCGCGGGCTCCTACAATGAGCAGTTCTTC
TRBJ1-5 NA TRBV6-1 NA CASSASGENQPQHF TGTGCCAGCAGTGCGTCGGGGGAAAATCAGCCCCAGCATTTT
TRBJ1-5 once TRBV19 NA CASSRTSDSNQPQHF TGTGCCAGTAGTCGGACTTCTGATAGCAATCAGCCCCAGCATTTT
TRBJ2-5 NA TRBV7-6 NA CASSLALTAYQETQYF TGTGCCAGCAGCTTAGCTTTGACAGCGTACCAAGAGACCCAGTACTTC
TRBJ1-5 NA TRBV19 NA CASSIKDYSNQPQHF TGTGCCAGTAGTATAAAGGACTATAGCAATCAGCCCCAGCATTTT
TRBJ2-7 NA TRBV25-1 NA CASSGGFEQYF TGTGCCAGCAGTGGAGGGTTCGAGCAGTACTTC
TRBJ1-5 NA TRBV7-9 NA CASTLDRGQPQHF TGTGCCAGCACCCTCGACCGGGGGCAGCCCCAGCATTTT
TRBJ2-7 NA TRBV28 TRBD2 CASRSTHASGSGGYEQYF TGTGCCAGCAGGTCCACGCATGCGAGCGGGAGCGGGGGGTACGAGCAGTACTTC
TRBJ2-3 NA TRBV7-6 TRBD2 CASSLDPPTSGSTDTQYF TGTGCCAGCAGCTTAGACCCCCCGACTAGCGGGAGCACAGATACGCAGTATTTT
TRBJ2-7 NA TRBV7-3 TRBD2 CASSLGGLTGTSGIYEQYF TGTGCCAGCAGCTTGGGCGGTCTAACCGGGACTAGCGGGATCTACGAGCAGTACTTC
TRBJ2-7 NA TRBV27 TRBD2 CASSLTSRTSYYEQYF TGTGCCAGCAGTTTAACATCGCGGACTAGTTACTACGAGCAGTACTTC
TRBJ2-3 once TRBV7-2 TRBD2 CASSPYALAGVADTQYF TGTGCCAGCAGCCCCTACGCCCTAGCGGGAGTAGCAGATACGCAGTATTTT
TRBJ2-6 NA TRBV5-1 NA CASSFRISGANVLTF TGCGCCAGCAGCTTTCGTATCTCTGGGGCCAACGTCCTGACTTTC
TRBJ2-1 NA TRBV27 NA CASSWTRVYNEQFF TGTGCCAGCAGTTGGACCAGGGTATACAATGAGCAGTTCTTC
TRBJ1-1 NA TRBV7-9 TRBD1 CASSLRGQGPLWGSEAFF TGTGCCAGCAGCCTAAGGGGACAGGGGCCTCTCTGGGGCTCTGAAGCTTTCTTT
TRBJ2-4 NA TRBV10-3 NA CATGGSETKNIQYF TGTGCCACCGGAGGCAGTGAGACCAAAAACATTCAGTACTTC
TRBJ2-3 NA TRBV27 TRBD1 CASTRTGRTDTQYF TGTGCCAGCACCCGGACAGGGCGCACAGATACGCAGTATTTT
TRBJ2-1 NA TRBV27 TRBD2 CASSFWGLAGFYEQFF TGTGCCAGCAGTTTCTGGGGACTAGCGGGATTTTATGAGCAGTTCTTC
TRBJ2-2 NA TRBV6-4 NA CASSMAVNTGELFF TGTGCCAGCAGTATGGCAGTAAACACCGGGGAGCTGTTTTTT
TRBJ2-3 NA TRBV7-9 NA CASSLVHGGGDTQYF TGTGCCAGCAGCTTAGTACACGGGGGTGGAGATACGCAGTATTTT
TRBJ1-4 NA TRBV15 TRBD1 CATSNRGEKLFF TGTGCCACCAGCAACAGGGGCGAAAAACTGTTTTTT
TRBJ2-1 NA TRBV2 NA CASRLEIPNEQFF TGTGCCAGCCGACTAGAAATCCCCAATGAGCAGTTCTTC
TRBJ2-1 NA TRBV7-9 TRBD2 CASTPRLASYNEQFF TGTGCCAGCACTCCGAGACTAGCCTCCTACAATGAGCAGTTCTTC
TRBJ1-5 NA TRBV27 NA CASSLTGNQPQHF TGTGCCAGCAGTTTAACAGGCAATCAGCCCCAGCATTTT
TRBJ1-3 NA TRBV7-6 NA CASSPLPDGSSGNTIYF TGTGCCAGCAGCCCGCTCCCGGACGGGAGCTCTGGAAACACCATATATTTT
TRBJ2-7 NA TRBV6-5 NA CASRSGHFTSYEQYF TGTGCCAGCAGATCTGGACACTTTACCTCCTACGAGCAGTACTTC
TRBJ2-1 NA TRBV6-7 TRBD1 CASSYLDVRDRGRNEQFF TGTGCCAGCAGTTACCTCGACGTTCGGGACAGGGGGCGGAATGAGCAGTTCTTC
TRBJ1-4 once TRBV5-1 TRBD1 CASSRRQGETEKLFF TGCGCCAGCAGCCGGCGACAGGGAGAGACAGAAAAACTGTTTTTT
TRBJ1-4 NA TRBV7-8 TRBD1 CASSLGDREVEKLFF TGTGCCAGCAGCTTAGGGGACAGGGAAGTCGAAAAACTGTTTTTT
TRBJ1-3 NA TRBV2 NA CASTEGRTGNTIYF TGTGCCAGCACGGAGGGGAGGACAGGAAACACCATATATTTT
TRBJ1-5 few TRBV19 NA CASNRDHNSNQPQHF TGTGCCAGTAACAGGGATCATAATAGCAATCAGCCCCAGCATTTT
TRBJ2-1 few TRBV28 NA CASSEIKGATSEQFF TGTGCCAGCAGTGAGATTAAGGGAGCCACAAGTGAGCAGTTCTTC
TRBJ2-5 NA TRBV27 NA CASSLGGEVETQYF TGTGCCAGCAGTTTGGGCGGGGAAGTAGAGACCCAGTACTTC
TRBJ2-7 NA TRBV19 NA CASSNRDYEQYF TGTGCCAGTAGTAACCGGGACTACGAGCAGTACTTC
TRBJ2-3 NA TRBV5-1 TRBD1 CASSFWTGADTQYF TGCGCCAGCAGCTTCTGGACAGGGGCAGATACGCAGTATTTT
TRBJ2-5 NA TRBV15 NA CATTESRGTETQYF TGTGCCACCACCGAAAGCAGGGGAACCGAGACCCAGTACTTC
TRBJ1-1 NA TRBV18 NA CASSPQLGRYAEAFF TGTGCCAGCTCACCTCAATTGGGCAGGTACGCTGAAGCTTTCTTT
TRBJ2-7 NA TRBV27 NA CASSLSATYEQYF TGTGCCAGCAGTTTATCCGCGACCTACGAGCAGTACTTC
TRBJ1-1 NA TRBV6-6 NA CASESRSNTEAFF TGTGCCAGCGAGAGCCGGTCGAACACTGAAGCTTTCTTT
TRBJ2-7 NA TRBV2 TRBD2 CASRLAGAVGEQYF TGTGCCAGCAGGTTAGCGGGAGCCGTGGGGGAGCAGTACTTC
TRBJ1-5 NA TRBV6-5 NA CASSYGGDSNQPQHF TGTGCCAGCAGTTACGGGGGGGATAGCAATCAGCCCCAGCATTTT
TRBJ2-7 NA TRBV5-1 NA CASSVQASYEQYF TGCGCCAGCAGCGTTCAGGCCTCCTACGAGCAGTACTTC
TRBJ2-1 once TRBV6-4 TRBD2 CASSEGSGSSNEQFF TGTGCCAGCAGTGAGGGTAGCGGGAGTTCCAATGAGCAGTTCTTC
TRBJ2-7 NA TRBV7-9 NA CASSPPLQGYEQYF TGTGCCAGCAGCCCCCCCCTACAGGGATACGAGCAGTACTTC
TRBJ1-1 NA TRBV28 NA CASSQPTGDTEAFF TGTGCCAGCAGTCAACCCACAGGTGACACTGAAGCTTTCTTT
TRBJ1-2 NA TRBV7-9 TRBD1 CASSSIRGHGYTF TGTGCCAGCAGCTCAATCAGGGGGCACGGCTACACCTTC
TRBJ2-1 NA TRBV5-4 NA CASTPRRNEQFF TGTGCCAGCACCCCACGGAGGAATGAGCAGTTCTTC
TRBJ2-2 NA TRBV7-9 TRBD1 CASSSGGATTGELFF TGTGCCAGCAGCTCAGGGGGCGCGACCACCGGGGAGCTGTTTTTT
TRBJ2-7 NA TRBV5-1 TRBD2 CASSMTSGYEQYF TGCGCCAGCAGTATGACTAGCGGGTACGAGCAGTACTTC
TRBJ1-5 once TRBV6-7 TRBD1 CASSHETGEDCQPQHF TGTGCCAGCAGCCACGAGACAGGGGAGGATTGTCAGCCCCAGCATTTT
TRBJ2-5 NA TRBV4-2 TRBD1 CASSQGQGAREQYF TGTGCCAGCAGCCAGGGACAGGGGGCGAGGGAGCAGTACTTC
TRBJ2-1 NA TRBV11-2 NA CASRSAGTASYNEQFF TGTGCCAGCAGATCTGCCGGGACTGCCTCCTACAATGAGCAGTTCTTC
TRBJ2-1 NA TRBV27 TRBD2 CASSLYHGTSGSVDEQFF TGTGCCAGCAGTTTGTACCATGGGACTAGCGGGAGTGTAGATGAGCAGTTCTTC
TRBJ2-3 NA TRBV5-5 NA CASSLESGTDTQYF TGTGCCAGCAGCTTGGAGAGTGGCACAGATACGCAGTATTTT
TRBJ2-7 once TRBV27 NA CASSLTGGSSYEQYF TGTGCCAGCAGTTTAACGGGTGGGAGCTCCTACGAGCAGTACTTC
TRBJ2-1 NA TRBV27 TRBD2 CASSFGGGNEQFF TGTGCCAGCAGTTTCGGGGGGGGGAATGAGCAGTTCTTC
TRBJ2-7 once TRBV28 NA CASSSRGVRSYEQYF TGTGCCAGCAGCTCCCGGGGTGTAAGGTCCTACGAGCAGTACTTC
TRBJ2-7 NA TRBV27 TRBD1 CASSPGTVPYEQYF TGTGCCAGCAGTCCCGGGACAGTACCCTACGAGCAGTACTTC